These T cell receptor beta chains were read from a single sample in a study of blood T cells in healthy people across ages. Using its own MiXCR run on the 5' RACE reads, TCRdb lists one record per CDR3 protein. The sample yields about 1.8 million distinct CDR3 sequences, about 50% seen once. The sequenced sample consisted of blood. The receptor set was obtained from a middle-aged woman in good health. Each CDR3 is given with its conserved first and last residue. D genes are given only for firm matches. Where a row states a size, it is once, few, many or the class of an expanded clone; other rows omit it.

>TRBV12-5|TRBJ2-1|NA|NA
CASGLWGDGNEQFF
TGTGCTAGTGGTTTGTGGGGGGATGGGAATGAGCAGTTCTTC
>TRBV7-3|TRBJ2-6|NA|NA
CASSCRVSGANVLTF
TGTGCCAGCAGCTGTCGAGTATCTGGGGCCAACGTCCTGACTTTC
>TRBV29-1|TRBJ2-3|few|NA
CSVDLLSTDTQYF
TGCAGCGTTGACCTCCTAAGCACAGATACGCAGTATTTT
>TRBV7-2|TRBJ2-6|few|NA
CASLWAGANVLTF
TGTGCCAGCCTCTGGGCTGGGGCCAACGTCCTGACTTTC
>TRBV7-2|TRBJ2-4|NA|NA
CASSPRGLGFPKNIQYF
TGTGCCAGCAGCCCCAGAGGTCTGGGGTTCCCCAAAAACATTCAGTACTTC
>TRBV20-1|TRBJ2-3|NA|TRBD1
CSAGTGSTDTRYF
TGCAGTGCCGGGACAGGGAGCACAGATACGCGGTATTTT
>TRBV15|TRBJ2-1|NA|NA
CATSREILSGTYNEQFF
TGTGCCACCAGCAGGGAAATCCTTAGCGGCACGTACAATGAGCAGTTCTTC
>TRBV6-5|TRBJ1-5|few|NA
CASRGTVDRPQHF
TGTGCCAGCAGGGGTACAGTGGATCGGCCCCAGCATTTT
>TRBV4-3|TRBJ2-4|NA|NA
CASSQEGARDIQYF
TGCGCCAGCAGCCAAGAAGGGGCAAGGGACATTCAGTACTTC
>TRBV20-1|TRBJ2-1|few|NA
CSASGGTLYNEQFF
TGCAGTGCTAGCGGGGGGACATTATACAATGAGCAGTTCTTC
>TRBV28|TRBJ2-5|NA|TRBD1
CASSLEQGESQETQYF
TGTGCCAGCAGTTTAGAGCAGGGGGAGAGCCAAGAGACCCAGTACTTC
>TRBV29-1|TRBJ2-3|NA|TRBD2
CSVGIMGGWNTDTQYF
TGCAGCGTTGGAATCATGGGGGGGTGGAACACAGATACGCAGTATTTT
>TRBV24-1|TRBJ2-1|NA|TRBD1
CATSGGGGQGSSEQFF
TGTGCCACCAGTGGCGGCGGGGGACAGGGTTCTAGTGAGCAGTTCTTC
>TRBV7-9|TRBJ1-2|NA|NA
CASSSDVAYGYTF
TGTGCCAGCAGCTCTGACGTCGCCTATGGCTACACCTTC
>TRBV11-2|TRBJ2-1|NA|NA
CAEGNQGGQAEQFF
TGTGCCGAGGGGAACCAGGGAGGTCAGGCTGAGCAGTTCTTC
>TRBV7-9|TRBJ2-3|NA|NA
CASSLGFGDTQYF
TGTGCCAGCAGCTTAGGGTTTGGGGATACGCAGTATTTT
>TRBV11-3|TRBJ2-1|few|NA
CASSLSGREEQFF
TGTGCCAGCAGCTTATCCGGCAGGGAAGAGCAGTTCTTC
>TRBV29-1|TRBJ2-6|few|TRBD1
CSVPTRDSSGANVLTF
TGCAGCGTTCCGACAAGGGACAGCTCTGGGGCCAACGTCCTGACTTTC
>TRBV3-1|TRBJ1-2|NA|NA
CASSQGTLGVYGYTF
TGTGCCAGCAGCCAAGGAACCCTGGGAGTCTATGGCTACACCTTC
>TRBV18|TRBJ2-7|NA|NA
CASSPADYEQYF
TGTGCCAGCTCACCAGCAGACTACGAGCAGTACTTC
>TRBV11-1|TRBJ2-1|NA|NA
CASSLEDRRLNNEQFF
TGTGCCAGCAGCTTAGAGGACCGACGACTAAACAATGAGCAGTTCTTC
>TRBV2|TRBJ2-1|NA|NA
CASSEGLARVNEQFF
TGTGCCAGCAGTGAGGGGCTAGCCCGGGTGAATGAGCAGTTCTTC